The next 13 T cell receptor beta chains were all read from a single sample in a study of human versus mouse CDR3 diversity and MHC coevolution. TCRdb keeps only in-frame clones here, not all; method: immunoSEQ multiplex PCR. The sample holds about 81,000 clones; approximately 92% are singletons and the top ten take 1.1% to 1.5%. The sequenced material came from naive CD4+ T cells from blood. The subset: CD45RO-negative CD62L-positive naive CD4 T cells. The receptors were sampled from a person between 30 and 69 years old in good health.

The V gene is TRBV6-6, the J gene TRBJ1-2; D call uncertain. The germline gives CDR1 MNHNY, CDR2 SVGAGI (reference sequence). The V gene lost 7 bases and the J gene lost 6 bases, with 12 bases spanning the gap. The CDR3 runs to 12 residues. The CDR3 spells CASTLDGDGYTF. As DNA, the CDR3 is TGTGCCAGCACCCTTGACGGGGATGGCTACACCTTC.

The rearrangement joins TRBV6-5 to TRBJ1-1; a weak D match, TRBD1 (5 bases). The V end lost 4 bases, the J end lost 7 bases, and 10 bases lay between the germline ends. Germline V gives CDR1 MNHEY, CDR2 SVGAGI. The CDR3 sequence is 12 residues long. The CDR3 loop is CASSLGHLEAFF. The CDR3 region has the DNA TGTGCCAGCAGTTTAGGACACCTTGAAGCTTTCTTT.

The gene calls are TRBV7-2 and TRBJ2-5; 12 bases match TRBD2. The V gene end was trimmed by 5 bases and the J gene end by 5 bases; junction bases not matched to a gene: 6. Germline CDR1 reads SGHTA; CDR2 reads FQGNSA. This CDR3 is 15 amino acids long. The CDR3 region has the DNA TGTGCCAGCAGCCCAGGACTAGCGGGGAGGGAGACCCAGTACTTC. Amino acids: CASSPGLAGRETQYF. The whole variable domain, remainder taken from reference TRBV7-2 and TRBJ2-5, is GAGVSQSPSNKVTEKGKDVELRCDPISGHTALYWYRQSLGQGLEFLIYFQGNSAPDKSGLPSDRFSAERTGGSVSTLTIQRTQQEDSAVYLCASSPGLAGRETQYFGPGTRLLVL.

The chain has TRBV5-1 and TRBJ1-2; no clear D gene. CDR3 length: 14 residues. The germline V and J ends were trimmed by 3 bases and 3 bases, with 12 bases remaining between them. Germline V gene data show CDR1 as SGHRS and CDR2 as YFSETQ. CDR3 loop: CASSSQVGHYGYTF. Written as DNA, the CDR3 is TGCGCCAGCAGCTCCCAAGTGGGCCACTATGGCTACACCTTC.

The chain employs TRBV6-6 and TRBJ2-7; possible D gene TRBD1, 5 bases. The CDR3 is 14 amino acids. Per the germline V gene, CDR1 is MNHNY and CDR2 is SVGAGI (reference sequence). Trimming removed 6 bases from V and 6 bases from J, with 18 bases in between. Here the CDR3 DNA reads TGTGCCAGCAGCGATCGACCCACAGGACGCGAGCAGTACTTC. Translated: CASSDRPTGREQYF.

The CDR3 loop reads CASSLGFYEQYF. CDR3 nucleotide sequence: TGTGCCAGCAGCTTGGGCTTCTACGAGCAGTACTTC. The chain recombines TRBV7-2 with TRBJ2-7; D not resolved. V lost 3 bases, J lost 3 bases, and 6 bases lay in between. This CDR3 has 12 amino acids. Germline V gene sequence: CDR1 SGHTA, CDR2 FQGNSA.

This clone was found once. The V and J genes are TRBV13 and TRBJ2-3; 8 nucleotides agree with TRBD2. V was clipped by 6 bases and J by 6 bases; unmatched bases: 8. Germline CDR1 is PRHDT and CDR2 is FYEKMQ (reference sequence). The CDR3 spans 14 residues. CDR3 amino acids: CASRLAGGEDTQYF. In DNA form, the CDR3 reads TGTGCCAGCAGGCTTGCGGGGGGCGAGGATACGCAGTATTTT.

The chain combines TRBV6-6 with TRBJ2-7; 9 bases line up with TRBD1. Germline V gene data show CDR1 as MNHNY and CDR2 as SVGAGI (reference sequence). J gave up 4 bases and V 2 bases, and 9 bases lay outside the gene matches. CDR3 length: 16 amino acids. CDR3 coding DNA: TGTGCCAGCAGTTACGTACAGGGGGCCCGCACTTACGAGCAGTACTTC. Protein sequence: CASSYVQGARTYEQYF.

The rearrangement joins TRBV27 to TRBJ1-4; unclear D gene. The CDR3 totals 13 residues. The germline CDR1 and CDR2 sequences are MNHEY and SMNVEV (reference sequence). V gave up 8 bases and J gave up 7 bases, with 14 bases separating them. CDR3 sequence (DNA): TGTGCCAGCGACGCGTTTGGCGGTGAAAAACTGTTTTTT. Translated, it gives CASDAFGGEKLFF. The entire variable domain, with the rest obtained from reference TRBV27 and TRBJ1-4, is as follows: EAQVTQNPRYLITVTGKKLTVTCSQNMNHEYMSWYRQDPGLGLRQIYYSMNVEVTDKGDVPEGYKVSRKEKRNFPLILESPSPNQTSLYFCASDAFGGEKLFFGSGTQLSVL.

V and J are TRBV7-2 and TRBJ2-3, with D tentatively TRBD1 (6 bases). CDR1 and CDR2 from the germline V gene are SGHTA and FQGNSA. V gave up 7 bases and J gave up 4 bases, with 15 bases separating them. The CDR3 covers 14 residues. CDR3: CASTEQGMADTQYF. DNA for the CDR3: TGTGCCAGCACCGAACAGGGTATGGCAGATACGCAGTATTTT.

The genes are TRBV18 and TRBJ1-4, with 11 bases matching TRBD1. CDR1 KGHSH and CDR2 LQKENI come from the germline V gene. This CDR3 has 15 amino acids. Germline trimming cut 6 bases from V and 4 bases from J; bases unmatched to any gene: 4. DNA for the CDR3: TGTGCCAGCTCCCCTGGGACAGGGGGTAATGAAAAACTGTTTTTT. This encodes CASSPGTGGNEKLFF.

The chain recombines TRBV7-3 with TRBJ2-1, with 7 bases lining up with TRBD2. Germline-derived CDR1 and CDR2 are SGHTA and FQGTGA. This CDR3 spans 15 amino acids. The junction had 8 bases not matched to a gene; V was cut back by 5 bases and J by 4 bases. CDR3 in DNA: TGTGCCAGCAGCCAAGGGAGGGCGATTTACAATGAGCAGTTCTTC. It yields the protein CASSQGRAIYNEQFF.

The gene calls are TRBV19 and TRBJ1-5; 9 nucleotides match TRBD1. The germline CDR1 and CDR2 sequences are LNHDA and SQIVND (reference sequence). With V trimmed by 3 bases and J by 4 bases, 4 bases remained unmatched. This CDR3 contains 15 residues. CDR3 in amino acids: CASSMGDRENQPQHF. The CDR3 coding sequence is TGTGCCAGTAGTATGGGGGACAGGGAAAATCAGCCCCAGCATTTT. Drawing the rest from reference TRBV19 and TRBJ1-5, the complete variable domain is DGGITQSPKYLFRKEGQNVTLSCEQNLNHDAMYWYRQDPGQGLRLIYYSQIVNDFQKGDIAEGYSVSREKKESFPLTVTSAQKNPTAFYLCASSMGDRENQPQHFGDGTRLSIL.